This TCR beta chain was documented in a study of blood T cells in healthy people across ages. This clonotype was counted between two and nine times. Combining a sample-barcoded 5' primer with a J-beta primer mix, a second PCR ran for about 7 to 12 cycles. TCRdb itself ran the 5' RACE reads through MiXCR, one entry per CDR3 protein. The sample has about 1.4 million distinct CDR3 sequences, around 59% seen once. V lost 11 bases to trimming and J lost 5 bases, with 28 bases between them. The CDR3 extends over 16 amino acids. Germline V lookup: CDR1 SGHTA, CDR2 FQGNSA. The sequence derives from a young man in good health. V is TRBV7-2 and J is TRBJ2-7, with D maybe TRBD1 (5 bases). The material sequenced was blood. CDR3 amino acids: CAVSSDYGRAGDEQYF. The CDR3 DNA follows: TGTGCCGTCTCATCAGATTACGGCAGGGCAGGAGACGAGCAGTACTTC.